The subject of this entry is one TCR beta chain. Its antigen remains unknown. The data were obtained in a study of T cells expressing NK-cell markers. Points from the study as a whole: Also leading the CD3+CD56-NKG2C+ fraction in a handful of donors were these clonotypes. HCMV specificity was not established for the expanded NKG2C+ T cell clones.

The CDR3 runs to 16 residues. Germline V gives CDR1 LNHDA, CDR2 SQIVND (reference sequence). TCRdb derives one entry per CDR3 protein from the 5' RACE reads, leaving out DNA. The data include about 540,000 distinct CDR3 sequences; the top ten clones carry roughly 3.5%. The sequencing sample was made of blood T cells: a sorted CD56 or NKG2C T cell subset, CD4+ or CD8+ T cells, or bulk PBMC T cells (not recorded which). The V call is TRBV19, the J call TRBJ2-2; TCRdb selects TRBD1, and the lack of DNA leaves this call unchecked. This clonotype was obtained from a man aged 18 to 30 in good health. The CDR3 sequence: CASSKGGSGRTGELFF.